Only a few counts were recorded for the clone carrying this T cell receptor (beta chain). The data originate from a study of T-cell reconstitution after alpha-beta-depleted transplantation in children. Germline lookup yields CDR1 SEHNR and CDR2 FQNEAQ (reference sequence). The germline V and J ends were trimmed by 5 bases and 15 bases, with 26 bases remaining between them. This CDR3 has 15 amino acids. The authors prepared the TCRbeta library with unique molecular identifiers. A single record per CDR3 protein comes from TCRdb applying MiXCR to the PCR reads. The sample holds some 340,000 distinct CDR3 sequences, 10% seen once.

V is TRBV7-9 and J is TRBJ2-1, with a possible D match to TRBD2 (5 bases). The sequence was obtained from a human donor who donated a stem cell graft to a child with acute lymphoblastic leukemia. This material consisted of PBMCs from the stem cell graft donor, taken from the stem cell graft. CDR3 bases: TGTGCCAGCAGCACTAATTCGGGCCCTTCGGAGGCCCTGTTCTTC. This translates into CASSTNSGPSEALFF.